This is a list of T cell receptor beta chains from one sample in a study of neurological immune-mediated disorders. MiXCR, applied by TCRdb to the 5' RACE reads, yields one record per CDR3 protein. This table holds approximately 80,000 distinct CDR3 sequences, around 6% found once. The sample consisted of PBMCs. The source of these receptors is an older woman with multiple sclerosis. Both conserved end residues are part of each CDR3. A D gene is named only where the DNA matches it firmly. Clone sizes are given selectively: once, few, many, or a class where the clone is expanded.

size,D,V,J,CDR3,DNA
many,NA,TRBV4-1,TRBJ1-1,CASSPQRVNTEAFF,TGCGCCAGCAGCCCCCAGCGGGTGAACACTGAAGCTTTCTTT
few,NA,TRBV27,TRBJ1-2,CASSSANNWGVYGYTF,TGTGCCAGCAGTTCAGCGAATAATTGGGGGGTTTATGGCTACACCTTC
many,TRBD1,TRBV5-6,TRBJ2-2,CASNSPGQGALNTGELFF,TGTGCCAGCAACTCACCGGGACAGGGGGCGCTTAACACCGGGGAGCTGTTTTTT
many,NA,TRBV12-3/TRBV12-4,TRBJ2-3,CASSLEGRRTDTQYF,TGTGCCAGCAGTTTAGAGGGGAGGCGGACAGATACGCAGTATTTT
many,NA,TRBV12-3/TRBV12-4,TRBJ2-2,CASTPPAGELFF,TGTGCCAGCACCCCCCCGGCCGGGGAGCTGTTTTTT
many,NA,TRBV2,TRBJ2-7,CATQSGGGPYEQYF,TGTGCCACTCAATCCGGGGGAGGTCCCTACGAGCAGTACTTC
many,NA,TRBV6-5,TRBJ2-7,CATGTAYEQYF,TGTGCCACTGGGACGGCGTACGAGCAGTACTTC
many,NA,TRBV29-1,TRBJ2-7,CSAWDTYEQYF,TGCAGCGCCTGGGACACCTACGAGCAGTACTTC
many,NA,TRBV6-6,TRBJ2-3,CASSYQGSDTQYF,TGTGCCAGCAGTTACCAAGGGTCAGATACGCAGTATTTT
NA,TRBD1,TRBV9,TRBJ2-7,CASSMTGFSPEQYF,TGTGCCAGTAGCATGACAGGGTTTTCCCCCGAGCAGTACTTC
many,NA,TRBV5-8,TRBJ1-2,CASSLLPQGSYGYTF,TGTGCCAGCAGCTTGTTACCGCAGGGGAGCTATGGCTACACCTTC
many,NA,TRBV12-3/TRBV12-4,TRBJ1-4,CASSFVAAEKLFF,TGTGCCAGCAGTTTCGTCGCAGCTGAAAAACTGTTTTTT
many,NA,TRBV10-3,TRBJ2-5,CAISRDPGETQYF,TGTGCCATCAGCCGGGACCCCGGTGAGACCCAGTACTTC
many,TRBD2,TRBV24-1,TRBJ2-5,CATSDPQLAGGETQYF,TGTGCCACCAGTGACCCTCAACTAGCGGGGGGGGAGACCCAGTACTTC
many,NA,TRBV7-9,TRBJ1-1,CASSFPGALAEAFF,TGTGCCAGCAGCTTCCCAGGGGCTCTTGCTGAAGCTTTCTTT
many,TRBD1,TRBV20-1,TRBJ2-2,CSASAQGANTGELFF,TGCAGTGCTAGTGCGCAGGGGGCGAACACCGGGGAGCTGTTTTTT